This TCR beta chain is from a study of a mutant IDH1 vaccine in newly diagnosed glioma. Study as a whole: Treated patients, roughly 60% male and roughly 40% female, averaged approximately 40 years of age. Patients arrived already treated with radiotherapy, temozolomide, or both, most having had both.

The germline V gene encodes CDR1 MNHEY and CDR2 SMNVEV (reference sequence). Between the trimmed V and J ends, which lost 4 bases and 7 bases, there was a span of 10 bases. This CDR3 has 12 residues. Time point defined: baseline, week 1 (first vaccination visit). As for treatment: pre-vaccination baseline after standard-of-care therapy. Those who donated had recent WHO grade 3 or 4 IDH1-mutant, ATRX-lost astrocytomas. Turning to this clone: Antigen specificity is unknown.

The repertoire was sequenced with immunoSEQ multiplex PCR; TCRdb's copy has only in-frame clones and lacks some. The sample consists of about 30,000 clones, 82% of them appearing once. Study findings and constraints: Changes in the top peripheral T cell clonotypes seemingly had no bearing on pseudoprogression.

This receptor was identified in a man between 25 and 39 years old with glioma. This sample comprised PBMCs, obtained from a glioma patient treated with radiotherapy, temozolomide or both. V usage is TRBV27 and J usage is TRBJ1-1; no clear D gene. CDR3 DNA sequence: TGTGCCAGCAGTTCTCCGACGTATGAAGCTTTCTTT. It yields the protein CASSSPTYEAFF.